Given below is one T cell receptor (beta chain) in context. Profiled with immunoSEQ multiplex PCR; TCRdb holds only in-frame clones, not every one. This sample yields 100,000 or so clones, of which roughly 88% are seen a single time; about 2.5% belongs to the top ten. The sample comes from a study of T cell responses to AZD1222 COVID-19 vaccine. Germline CDR1 is ENHRY and CDR2 is SYGVKD. The CDR3 is 14 residues long. The V segment lost 5 bases and the J segment 5 bases; nucleotides outside the gene matches: 3. The starting material was peripheral blood, obtained on day 0 of AZD1222 vaccination. The TCR originated in an adult in good health. This rearrangement joins TRBV10-3 to TRBJ2-3, with 11 bases matching TRBD2. The DNA for the CDR3 is TGTGCCATCAGTACCGGGACTAGCGGAGATACGCAGTATTTT. This sequence encodes CAISTGTSGDTQYF.